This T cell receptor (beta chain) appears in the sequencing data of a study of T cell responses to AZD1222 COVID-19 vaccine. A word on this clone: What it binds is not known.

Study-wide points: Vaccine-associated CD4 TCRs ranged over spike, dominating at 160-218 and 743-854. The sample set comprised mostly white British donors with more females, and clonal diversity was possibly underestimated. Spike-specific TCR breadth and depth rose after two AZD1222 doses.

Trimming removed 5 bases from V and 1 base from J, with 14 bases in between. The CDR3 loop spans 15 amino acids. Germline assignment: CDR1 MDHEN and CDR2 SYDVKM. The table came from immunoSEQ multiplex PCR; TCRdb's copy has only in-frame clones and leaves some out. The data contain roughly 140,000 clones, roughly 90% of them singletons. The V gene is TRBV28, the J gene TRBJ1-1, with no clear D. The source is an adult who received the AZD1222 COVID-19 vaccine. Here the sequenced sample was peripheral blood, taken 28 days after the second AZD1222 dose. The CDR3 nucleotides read TGTGCCAGCAGTGACTCGACGGGTCGGAACACTGAAGCTTTCTTT. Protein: CASSDSTGRNTEAFF.